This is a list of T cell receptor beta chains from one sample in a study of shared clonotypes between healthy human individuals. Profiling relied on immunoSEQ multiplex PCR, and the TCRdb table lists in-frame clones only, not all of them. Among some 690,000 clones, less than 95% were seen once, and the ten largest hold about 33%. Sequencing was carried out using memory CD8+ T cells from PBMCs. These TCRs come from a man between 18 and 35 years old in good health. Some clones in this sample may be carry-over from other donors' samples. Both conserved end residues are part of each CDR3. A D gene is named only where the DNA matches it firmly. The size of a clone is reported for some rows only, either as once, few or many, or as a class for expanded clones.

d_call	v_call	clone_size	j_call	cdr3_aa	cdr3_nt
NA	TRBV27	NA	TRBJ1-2	CASSLMARTLHGYTF	TGTGCCAGCAGTTTAATGGCCAGGACCTTGCATGGCTACACCTTC
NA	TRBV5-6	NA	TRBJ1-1	CASSPGEDTEAFF	TGTGCCAGCAGCCCAGGGGAGGACACTGAAGCTTTCTTT
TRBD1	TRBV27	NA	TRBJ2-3	CASSSNPGQGPGDTQYF	TGTGCCAGCAGTTCTAACCCGGGACAGGGGCCAGGAGATACGCAGTATTTT
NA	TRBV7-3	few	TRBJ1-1	CASSLGGDTEAFF	TGTGCCAGCAGCTTAGGAGGTGACACTGAAGCTTTCTTT
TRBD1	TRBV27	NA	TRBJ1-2	CASSFSGTAYGYTF	TGTGCCAGCAGTTTCTCGGGGACAGCCTATGGCTACACCTTC
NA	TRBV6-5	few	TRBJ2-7	CASRFGAKGEQYF	TGTGCCAGCAGGTTCGGGGCTAAGGGCGAGCAGTACTTC
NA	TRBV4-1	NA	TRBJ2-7	CASSQGLAPYEQYF	TGCGCCAGCAGCCAAGGCCTAGCGCCTTACGAGCAGTACTTC
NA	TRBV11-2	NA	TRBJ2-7	CASSLGRYEQYF	TGTGCCAGCAGCCTTGGACGATACGAGCAGTACTTC
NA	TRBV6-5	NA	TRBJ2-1	CASSYSYDNEQFF	TGTGCCAGCAGTTACTCCTATGACAATGAGCAGTTCTTC
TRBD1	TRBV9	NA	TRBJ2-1	CASSVGRTGANEQFF	TGTGCCAGCAGCGTAGGTAGGACAGGGGCCAATGAGCAGTTCTTC
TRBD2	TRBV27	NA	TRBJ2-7	CASSLAAGDHPYEQYF	TGTGCCAGCAGTTTAGCGGCGGGAGATCATCCCTACGAGCAGTACTTC
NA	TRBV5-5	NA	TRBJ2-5	CASSFRGNQETQYF	TGTGCCAGCAGCTTTCGGGGGAACCAAGAGACCCAGTACTTC
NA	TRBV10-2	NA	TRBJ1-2	CASGLGQDGYTF	TGCGCCAGCGGCTTAGGGCAAGATGGCTACACCTTC
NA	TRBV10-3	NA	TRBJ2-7	CAISGDPNTYYEQYF	TGTGCCATCAGTGGAGACCCTAATACGTACTACGAGCAGTACTTC
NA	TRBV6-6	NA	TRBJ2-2	CASRDGELFF	TGTGCCAGCAGGGACGGGGAGCTGTTTTTT
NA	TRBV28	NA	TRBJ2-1	CASSTRDGGGNEQFF	TGTGCCAGCAGTACCAGGGACGGAGGAGGCAATGAGCAGTTCTTC
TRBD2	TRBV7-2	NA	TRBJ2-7	CASSPVVAGYRNF	TGTGCCAGCAGCCCCGTGGTAGCGGGGTATAGAAACTTC
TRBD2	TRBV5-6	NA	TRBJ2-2	CASSWFMEREVSGELFF	TGTGCCAGCAGCTGGTTTATGGAGCGGGAGGTCTCCGGGGAGCTGTTTTTT
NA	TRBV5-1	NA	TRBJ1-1	CASSDTNTEAFF	TGCGCCAGCAGCGACACGAACACTGAAGCTTTCTTT
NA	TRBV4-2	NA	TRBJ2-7	CASSQGRDYEQYF	TGTGCCAGCAGCCAAGGGCGGGACTACGAGCAGTACTTC
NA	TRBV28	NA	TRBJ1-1	CASSPSGRGEGTEAFF	TGTGCCAGCAGCCCATCCGGAAGGGGGGAGGGCACTGAAGCTTTCTTT
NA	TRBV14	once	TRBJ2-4	CASSKGLVIAKNIQYF	TGTGCCAGCAGCAAAGGGCTAGTGATAGCCAAAAACATTCAGTACTTC
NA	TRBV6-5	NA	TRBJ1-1	CASTRRGARAFF	TGTGCCAGCACGCGACGGGGAGCTCGGGCTTTCTTT
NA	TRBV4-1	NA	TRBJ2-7	CASSQDGGLAYEQYF	TGCGCCAGCAGCCAAGACGGGGGTCTAGCGTACGAGCAGTACTTC
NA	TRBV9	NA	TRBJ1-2	CASSEAPGHLNYGYTF	TGTGCCAGCAGCGAGGCCCCGGGACACCTTAACTATGGCTACACCTTC
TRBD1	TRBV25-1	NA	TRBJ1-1	CASGQGAKLTEAFF	TGTGCCAGCGGGCAGGGGGCGAAGTTGACTGAAGCTTTCTTT
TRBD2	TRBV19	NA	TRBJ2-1	CASSIVAGGHYNEQFF	TGTGCCAGTAGTATAGTGGCGGGAGGTCACTACAATGAGCAGTTCTTC
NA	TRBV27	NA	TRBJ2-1	CASTWDQGWNEQFF	TGTGCCAGCACCTGGGACCAAGGATGGAATGAGCAGTTCTTC
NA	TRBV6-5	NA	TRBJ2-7	CASSYSVAAQTYEQYF	TGTGCCAGCAGTTACTCCGTAGCCGCACAAACCTACGAGCAGTACTTC
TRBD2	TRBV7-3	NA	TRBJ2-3	CASSFTGRTDTQYF	TGTGCCAGCAGCTTCACCGGGAGGACAGATACGCAGTATTTT
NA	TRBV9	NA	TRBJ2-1	CASSDFDNYNEQFF	TGTGCCAGCAGCGACTTCGACAATTACAATGAGCAGTTCTTC
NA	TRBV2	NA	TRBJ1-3	CASSETRASRAGASGNTIYF	TGTGCCAGCAGTGAAACCAGGGCCTCTCGGGCGGGGGCCTCTGGAAACACCATATATTTT
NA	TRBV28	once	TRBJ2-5	CASSLYSSTSETQYF	TGTGCCAGCAGTTTATACAGCAGCACCTCAGAGACCCAGTACTTC
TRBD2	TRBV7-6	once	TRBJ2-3	CASSPGLAGGPGTDTQYF	TGTGCCAGCAGCCCTGGACTAGCGGGAGGGCCTGGCACAGATACGCAGTATTTT
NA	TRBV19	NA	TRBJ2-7	CASSITGQRTYEQYF	TGTGCCAGTAGTATCACGGGACAAAGAACCTACGAGCAGTACTTC
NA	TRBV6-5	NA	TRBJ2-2	CASSYLNRVAGELFF	TGTGCCAGCAGTTACTTGAACAGGGTTGCCGGGGAGCTGTTTTTT
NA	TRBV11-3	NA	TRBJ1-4	CASSLDQIRVVPTNEKLFF	TGTGCCAGCAGCTTAGATCAAATCAGGGTGGTACCAACTAATGAAAAACTGTTTTTT
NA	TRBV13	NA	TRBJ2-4	CASSLRGPRNIQYF	TGTGCCAGCAGCTTACGGGGGCCCCGAAACATTCAGTACTTC
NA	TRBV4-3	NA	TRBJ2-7	CASSQDGRPHYEQYF	TGCGCCAGCAGCCAAGATGGGCGACCTCACTACGAGCAGTACTTC
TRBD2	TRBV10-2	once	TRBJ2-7	CASSEVSGRLYEQYF	TGCGCCAGCAGTGAAGTTAGCGGGAGGCTCTACGAGCAGTACTTC
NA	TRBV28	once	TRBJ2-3	CASSFLVERPDTQYF	TGTGCCAGCAGTTTTCTGGTAGAGCGCCCAGATACGCAGTATTTT
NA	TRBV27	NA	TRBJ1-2	CASSLTPTDYYGYTF	TGTGCCAGCAGTTTAACACCGACAGACTACTATGGCTACACCTTC
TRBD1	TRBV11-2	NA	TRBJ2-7	CASSSWQGDEQYF	TGTGCCAGCAGCTCTTGGCAGGGGGACGAGCAGTACTTC
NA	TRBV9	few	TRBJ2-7	CASSGGDRSSYEQYF	TGTGCCAGCAGCGGCGGGGACCGGAGCTCCTACGAGCAGTACTTC
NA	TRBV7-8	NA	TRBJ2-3	CASSLTGEEGTDTQYF	TGTGCCAGCAGCTTAACAGGGGAGGAGGGCACAGATACGCAGTATTTT
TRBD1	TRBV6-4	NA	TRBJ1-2	CASSDRYRGAPYGYTF	TGTGCCAGCAGTGACCGGTACAGGGGAGCGCCGTATGGCTACACCTTC
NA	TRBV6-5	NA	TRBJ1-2	CASSYPNRGGNYGYTF	TGTGCCAGCAGTTACCCGAATCGGGGTGGGAACTATGGCTACACCTTC
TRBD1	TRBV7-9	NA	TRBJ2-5	CASRSGQGPSKTQYF	TGTGCCAGCAGATCAGGACAGGGGCCCTCGAAGACCCAGTACTTC
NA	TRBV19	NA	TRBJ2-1	CATSQGQGEQFF	TGTGCCACCTCCCAAGGACAAGGGGAGCAGTTCTTC
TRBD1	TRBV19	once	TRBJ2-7	CASSLTRDRPYEQYF	TGTGCCAGTAGTCTCACTAGGGACAGACCCTACGAGCAGTACTTC
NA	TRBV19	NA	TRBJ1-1	CASSSTWGTVNTEAFF	TGTGCCAGTAGTTCCACCTGGGGGACGGTGAACACTGAAGCTTTCTTT
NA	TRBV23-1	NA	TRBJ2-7	CASSQSGTGPYEQYF	TGCGCCAGCAGTCAATCGGGCACAGGTCCCTACGAGCAGTACTTC
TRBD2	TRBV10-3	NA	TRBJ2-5	CATAGLAGGETQYF	TGTGCCACGGCGGGGCTAGCGGGAGGGGAGACCCAGTACTTC
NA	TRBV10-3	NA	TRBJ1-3	CAISESGNTIYF	TGTGCCATCAGTGAGTCTGGGAACACCATATATTTT